Listed here are 25 T cell receptor beta chains from one sample, sequenced in a study of Graves' ophthalmopathy and Graves' hyperthyroidism (dated by TCRdb to between 2017 and 2018). The sequencer was an Illumina HiSeq 2000. TCR beta CDR3 regions were amplified from RNA transcripts for repertoire sequencing. HTBI primers and the Qiagen OneStep RT-PCR kit were used in a first-round RT-PCR, which was followed by a second-round multiplex PCR, size selection and purification. Clones were called with MiXCR by TCRdb after fastp trimmed the public reads at Q25, and only in-frame beta chains were retained. Merged by CDR3 protein, the rows form single entries marked with the most common genes and DNA. This sample gives around 590,000 distinct CDR3 sequences in total; under 45% of them show up just once. The leading ten clones occupy about 4% of the sample. The sequenced sample was peripheral blood or thyroid tissue (not recorded which). These receptor sequences come from an adult man with Graves' hyperthyroidism.

The chain carries TRBV5-4 and TRBJ1-5; the D gene is possibly TRBD1 (6 bases). The CDR3 contains 15 residues. The V gene lost 0 bases and the J gene lost 0 bases, with 7 bases spanning the gap. Germline loops: CDR1 SGHNT, CDR2 YYREEE (reference sequence). CDR3 nucleotides: TGTGCCAGCAGCTTGGGGACAGTTAGCAATCAGCCCCAGCATTTT. It yields the protein CASSLGTVSNQPQHF.

The rearrangement joins TRBV5-1 to TRBJ1-6, with 8 bases that match TRBD1. Germline CDR1 is SGHRS and CDR2 is YFSETQ. The CDR3 spans 14 residues. J lost 13 bases, V lost 1 base, and 7 bases had no gene match. The CDR3 loop reads CASSLFQGAEPLHF. CDR3 DNA sequence: TGCGCCAGCAGCTTGTTCCAGGGGGCAGAGCCCCTCCACTTT.

Concerning this clonotype itself: A clone one base away is much larger, so this may be a read error. V usage is TRBV12-3 or TRBV12-4 and J usage is TRBJ1-5; 9 positions agree with TRBD1. This CDR3 is built from 13 residues. Unmatched junction bases numbered 6, after V lost 5 bases and J lost 10 bases. The CDR3 region has the DNA TGTGCCAGCAGTGACAGGGGGGATCGACCCCAGCATTTT. Its protein product is CASSDRGDRPQHF.

This clonotype appeared many times. The V gene is TRBV12-3 or TRBV12-4, the J gene TRBJ1-1, with 7 bases lining up with TRBD1. The junction had 18 bases not matched to a gene; V was cut back by 7 bases and J by 4 bases. This CDR3 spans 17 amino acids. DNA of the CDR3: TGTGCCAGCACCACCAGGGGGAGGGGGTCGTTAGTCACTGAAGCTTTCTTT. Translated, it gives CASTTRGRGSLVTEAFF.

This clonotype was seen repeatedly, ten times or more. V is TRBV29-1 and J is TRBJ2-7, with no clear D. This CDR3 has 12 amino acids. V was trimmed by 5 bases and J by 2 bases, leaving 10 bases between them. Germline values: CDR1 SQVTM, CDR2 ANQGSEA. The CDR3 spells CSVKGPTYEQYF. CDR3 DNA sequence: TGCAGCGTTAAAGGACCGACCTACGAGCAGTACTTC.

The J gene is TRBJ1-1, the V gene TRBV10-3; D may be TRBD1 (6 bases). Trimming cost V 9 bases and J 0 bases, with 14 bases left between them. This CDR3 spans 14 amino acids. CDR1 is ENHRY and CDR2 is SYGVKD in the germline V gene. This CDR3 reads CAIRPTGMNTEAFF. As DNA, the CDR3 is TGTGCCATTCGACCCACAGGGATGAACACTGAAGCTTTCTTT.

The chain combines TRBV28 with TRBJ2-7, with D uncertain. The germline V gene encodes CDR1 MDHEN and CDR2 SYDVKM. The CDR3 runs to 15 residues. Trimming cost V 1 base and J 2 bases, with 12 bases left between them. CDR3: CASSLSMGGAYEQYF. The CDR3 DNA sequence: TGTGCCAGCAGTTTATCGATGGGCGGAGCCTACGAGCAGTACTTC.

Many counts were recorded for this clonotype. This clone may be a read error of a much larger clone one base away. V gene TRBV15 combines with J gene TRBJ1-1; D remains unclear. The CDR3 covers 13 residues. Trimming removed 5 bases at V and 1 base at J, with 8 bases between. Germline V lookup: CDR1 LNHNV, CDR2 YYDKDF (reference sequence). CDR3 in DNA: TGTGCCACCAGCGGAGCAGGGAACACTGAAGCTTTCTTT. Its protein product is CATSGAGNTEAFF.

The count of this clonotype is one. The chain uses TRBV6-1 and TRBJ2-7; 10 bases align to TRBD2. The CDR3 runs 15 residues. J gave up 7 bases and V 5 bases, and 11 bases lay outside the gene matches. From germline, CDR1 is MNHNS and CDR2 SASEGT. The CDR3 loop reads CASSPLAGSYNEQYF. In nucleotides, the CDR3 is TGTGCCAGCAGTCCACTAGCGGGATCCTACAATGAGCAGTACTTC.

This clonotype was recorded many times. V gene TRBV7-8 combines with J gene TRBJ2-7, with D perhaps TRBD2 (5 bases). Germline lookup yields CDR1 SGHVS and CDR2 FQNEAQ. Deletions cut 3 bases from V and 2 bases from J, with 8 bases between. The CDR3 sequence is 13 residues long. CDR3 DNA: TGTGCCAGCAGCTTTAGCGTTACCTACGAGCAGTACTTC. This codes for CASSFSVTYEQYF.

Many counts were recorded for this clonotype. V gene TRBV2 combines with J gene TRBJ1-1; 7 bases map to TRBD1. The V segment lost 3 bases and the J segment 6 bases; nucleotides outside the gene matches: 7. Looked up from germline, CDR1 is SNHLY and CDR2 is FYNNEI. The CDR3 covers 14 residues. CDR3 in amino acids: CASSEDRQGPEAFF. The CDR3 DNA reads as TGTGCCAGCAGTGAGGACCGACAGGGCCCTGAAGCTTTCTTT.

In its sample, this clonotype was seen once. Being one base from a much bigger clone, this may be a read error. The V gene is TRBV25-1, the J gene TRBJ1-6; TRBD1 matches at 10 bases. The CDR3 covers 15 residues. The germline V gene encodes CDR1 MGHDK and CDR2 SYGVNS. With V trimmed by 3 bases and J by 6 bases, 2 bases remained unmatched. The CDR3 DNA is TGTGCCAGCAGTGAGACAGGGGGCCTTAATTCACCCCTCCACTTT. Its translation is CASSETGGLNSPLHF. The whole variable domain, remainder taken from reference TRBV25-1 and TRBJ1-6, is EADIYQTPRYLVIGTGKKITLECSQTMGHDKMYWYQQDPGMELHLIHYSYGVNSTEKGDLSSESTVSRIRTEHFPLTLESARPSHTSQYLCASSETGGLNSPLHFGNGTRLTVT.

In this sample, this clonotype turned up many times. The chain is built from TRBV24-1 and TRBJ2-7; no clear D gene. Trimming stripped 5 bases from V and 0 bases from J, with 10 bases between. Germline values: CDR1 KGHDR, CDR2 SFDVKD. The CDR3 loop spans 14 amino acids. The CDR3 sequence is CATSVGGSSYEQYF. CDR3 nucleotide sequence: TGTGCCACCAGTGTCGGCGGTAGCTCCTACGAGCAGTACTTC.

In its sample, this clonotype was seen many times. This chain links TRBV5-6 with TRBJ1-6; D may be TRBD1 (6 bases). Trimming cost V 1 base and J 8 bases, with 13 bases left between them. This CDR3 comprises 15 residues. The V gene's germline CDR1 is SGHDT and CDR2 YYEEEE. Written as DNA, the CDR3 is TGTGCCAGCAGCTTGACCAGGGGTGTATATTCACCCCTCCACTTT. Translating it yields CASSLTRGVYSPLHF.

Worth noting for this clonotype: A much more abundant neighbour one base away suggests this may be a read error. The chain is built from TRBV7-9 and TRBJ2-7; 10 bases are shared with TRBD1. Germline CDR1 reads SEHNR; CDR2 reads FQNEAQ (reference sequence). CDR3 length: 15 residues. V lost 4 bases and J lost 7; bases outside the gene matches: 10. The chain's CDR3 is CASSSGRDRGREQYF. CDR3 in DNA: TGTGCCAGCAGCTCGGGCCGGGACAGGGGAAGAGAGCAGTACTTC.

Concerning this clonotype itself: Since a much larger clone is just one base distant, this may be a read error. The chain links TRBV6-5 to TRBJ2-5; TRBD2 might be the D (6 bases). Germline CDR1 and CDR2: MNHEY and SVGAGI. The CDR3 consists of 13 residues. The CDR3 nucleotides read TGTACCAGCAGTGCGACTAGTCAAGAGACCCAGTACTTC. As protein: CTSSATSQETQYF.

The genes are TRBV28 and TRBJ2-7, with 10 bases that match TRBD1. J was trimmed by 2 bases and V by 5 bases; bases with no gene match: 12. This CDR3 region has 17 residues. Germline values: CDR1 MDHEN, CDR2 SYDVKM. CDR3 nucleotides: TGTGCCAGCAGTAATTCCGGGACAGGGGTTTGGGCCTACGAGCAGTACTTC. Amino acid sequence: CASSNSGTGVWAYEQYF.

This clonotype was seen at least ten times. The chain employs TRBV19 and TRBJ1-5, with TRBD1 matching 8 bases. Unmatched junction bases numbered 5, after V lost 1 base and J lost 0 bases. CDR3 size: 17 residues. Germline V gives CDR1 LNHDA, CDR2 SQIVND (reference sequence). In DNA form, the CDR3 reads TGTGCCAGTAGTATAGCACAGGGGGAGTATAGCAATCAGCCCCAGCATTTT. Translating it yields CASSIAQGEYSNQPQHF.

This clonotype was seen more than once but under ten times. The chain links TRBV5-8 to TRBJ2-7; D gene ambiguous. Germline values: CDR1 SGHTS, CDR2 YDEGEE. CDR3 size: 13 residues. V lost 4 bases, J lost 8 bases, and 16 bases lay in between. DNA for the CDR3: TGTGCCAGCAGCGGCGCTCGGTGGTACCAGCAGTACTTC. This translates into CASSGARWYQQYF.

CDR3 coding DNA: TGTGCCAGCAGCTACAAGATGACCGGGGAGCTGTTTTTT. It is translated as CASSYKMTGELFF. The chain is built from TRBV7-8 and TRBJ2-2, with D unresolved. V lost 4 bases to trimming and J lost 5 bases, with 8 bases between them. This CDR3 has 13 amino acids. Germline assignment: CDR1 SGHVS and CDR2 FQNEAQ.

The sample holds many counts of this clonotype. This chain uses TRBV12-3 or TRBV12-4 with TRBJ1-2, with TRBD1 identical over 8 bases. The V gene end was trimmed by 4 bases and the J gene end by 7 bases; junction bases not matched to a gene: 8. The CDR3 has 14 amino acids. CDR3 sequence (DNA): TGTGCCAGCAGTTCACCACAGGGGGTGATTGGCTACACCTTC. It is translated as CASSSPQGVIGYTF.

The chain uses TRBV7-2 and TRBJ2-2; D is undetermined. The V gene's germline CDR1 is SGHTA and CDR2 FQGNSA. The length of the CDR3 is 15 residues. V was pared by 1 base and J by 5 bases, with 11 bases between. The CDR3 DNA reads TGTGCCAGCAGCTTAGACCTACTACGTACCGGGGAGCTGTTTTTT. It yields the protein CASSLDLLRTGELFF.

The sample holds a few counts of this clonotype. Its ends do not fully match the called genes, so a read error is possible. The chain recombines TRBV2 with TRBJ2-1, with D tentatively TRBD1 (6 bases). CDR3 length: 15 residues. Per the germline V gene, CDR1 is SNHLY and CDR2 is FYNNEI. The CDR3 reads CASTEVGASYNEQFF. The CDR3 nucleotides are TGTGCCAGCACTGAAGTGGGGGCCTCCTACAATGAGCAGTTCTTC. Looking up the rest from reference TRBV2 and TRBJ2-1 gives the full variable domain: EPEVTQTPSHQVTQMGQEVILRCVPISNHLYFYWYRQILGQKVEFLVSFYNNEISEKSEIFDDQFSVERPDGSNFTLKIRSTKLEDSAMYFCASTEVGASYNEQFFGPGTRLTVL.

This clonotype was recorded at least ten times. The chain employs TRBV15 and TRBJ2-5; 12 positions agree with TRBD2. This CDR3 comprises 17 residues. The J segment lost 5 bases and the V segment lost 2 bases, leaving 9 bases of the junction unmatched. CDR1 is LNHNV, CDR2 YYDKDF, per germline (reference sequence). The CDR3 reads CATSRLGTSGSLETQYF. For the CDR3, the DNA is TGTGCCACCAGCAGACTTGGGACTAGCGGGTCCCTGGAGACCCAGTACTTC.

This sequence joins TRBV7-8 and TRBJ2-5; D is possibly TRBD2 (7 bases). Germline lookup yields CDR1 SGHVS and CDR2 FQNEAQ. This CDR3 is built from 17 residues. V lost 3 bases and J 3 bases, leaving 20 bases between the germline ends. The CDR3: CASSLGYGGLSEETQYF. The DNA of the CDR3 is TGTGCCAGCAGCTTGGGTTACGGGGGGCTGAGTGAAGAGACCCAGTACTTC. Variable domain in full (rest from reference TRBV7-8 and TRBJ2-5): GAGVSQSPRYKVAKRGQDVALRCDPISGHVSLFWYQQALGQGPEFLTYFQNEAQLDKSGLPSDRFFAERPEGSVSTLKIQRTQQEDSAVYLCASSLGYGGLSEETQYFGPGTRLLVL.